The entry below describes one TCR beta chain. The CDR3 contains 13 residues. The germline V gene has CDR1 GTSNPN and CDR2 SVGIG (reference sequence). V dropped 2 bases and J dropped 0 bases, with 5 bases sitting between them. These data come from a study of CD8+ T cells in alopecia areata. Following RNA extraction, reverse transcription yielded cDNA that acted as the sequencing template. Profiled with immunoSEQ multiplex PCR; TCRdb holds only in-frame clones, not every one. The data contain 150,000 to 200,000 clones, around three fifths of them singletons. This TCR was sampled from a human donor with alopecia areata. The chain is built from TRBV30 and TRBJ1-5; no reliable D call. Here the sequenced sample was CD4+ T cells sorted from blood, taken at week 0. The CDR3 is CAWSNHSNQPQHF. The DNA of the CDR3 is TGTGCCTGGAGTAACCATAGCAATCAGCCCCAGCATTTT.